This T cell receptor beta chain was found in a study of post-analysis software for immune sequencing data. Study context: The courses of disease that were included comprised relapsing-remitting, secondary progressive and progressive-relapsing multiple sclerosis. Study findings and constraints: F-measure co-clustering was strong for batch-matched samples. TRBV segments more frequent in patients than in controls numbered about five and included TRBV5-6, TRBV5-1 and TRBV20-1. A significant reduction in normalized Chao1 diversity was observed in multiple sclerosis patients versus controls.

Presence of unique molecular identifiers characterized the TCR beta cDNA libraries. About 540,000 cDNA molecules were obtained from about 1 to 10 million T cells. MiXCR, applied by TCRdb to the PCR reads, yields one record per CDR3 protein. The sample yields 650,000 to 850,000 distinct CDR3 sequences, roughly half seen once. With 4 bases removed from V and 11 bases from J, the gap between germline ends came to 20 bases. CDR1 MGHRA and CDR2 YSYEKL come from the germline V gene. This CDR3 has 14 amino acids. As concerns this clonotype: The antigen remains undetermined.

The rearrangement joins TRBV4-1 to TRBJ1-1, with D tentatively TRBD1 (6 bases). The sample taken for sequencing was blood. This TCR derives from a girl aged 10 to 17 with multiple sclerosis. The CDR3 sequence is CASSPGDTQGLAFF. The CDR3 nucleotides are TGCGCCAGCAGCCCCGGGGATACACAGGGACTGGCTTTCTTT.